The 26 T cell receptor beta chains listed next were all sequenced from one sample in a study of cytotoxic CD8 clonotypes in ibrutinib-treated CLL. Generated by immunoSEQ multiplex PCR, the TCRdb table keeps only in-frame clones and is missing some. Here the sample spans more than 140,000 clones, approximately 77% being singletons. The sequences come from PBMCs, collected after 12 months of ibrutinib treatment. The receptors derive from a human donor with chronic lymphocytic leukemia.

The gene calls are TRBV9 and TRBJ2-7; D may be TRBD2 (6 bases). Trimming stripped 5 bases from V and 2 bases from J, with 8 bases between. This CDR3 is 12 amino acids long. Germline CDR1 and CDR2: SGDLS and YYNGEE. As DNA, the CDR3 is TGTGCCAGCAGTGGAGGGGCCTACGAGCAGTACTTC. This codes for CASSGGAYEQYF.

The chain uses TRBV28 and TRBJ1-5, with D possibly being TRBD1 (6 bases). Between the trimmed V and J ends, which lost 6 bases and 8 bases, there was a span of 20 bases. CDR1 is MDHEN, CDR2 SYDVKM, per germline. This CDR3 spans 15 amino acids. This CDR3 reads CASRQDRYLHEPQHF. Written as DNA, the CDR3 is TGTGCCAGCAGGCAGGACAGATACCTTCATGAGCCCCAGCATTTT.

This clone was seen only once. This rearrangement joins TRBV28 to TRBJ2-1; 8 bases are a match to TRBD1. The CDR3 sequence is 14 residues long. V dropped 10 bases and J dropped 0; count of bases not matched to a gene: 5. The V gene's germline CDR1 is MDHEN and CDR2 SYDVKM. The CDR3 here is CAIGDRSSYNEQFF. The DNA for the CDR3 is TGTGCCATCGGGGACAGGAGCTCCTACAATGAGCAGTTCTTC.

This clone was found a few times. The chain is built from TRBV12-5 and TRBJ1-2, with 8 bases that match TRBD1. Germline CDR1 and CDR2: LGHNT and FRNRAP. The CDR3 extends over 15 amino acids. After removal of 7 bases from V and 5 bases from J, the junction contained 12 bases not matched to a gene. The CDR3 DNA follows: TGTGCTAGTGCCCGGGAGGCAGGGGGCTTATATGGCTACACCTTC. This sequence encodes CASAREAGGLYGYTF.

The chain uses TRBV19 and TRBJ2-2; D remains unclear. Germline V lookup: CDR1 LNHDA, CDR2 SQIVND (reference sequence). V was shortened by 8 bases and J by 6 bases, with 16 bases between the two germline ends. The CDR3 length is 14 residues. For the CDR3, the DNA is TGTGCCAGTGGGCCCAGCCTATTTGCCGGGGAGCTGTTTTTT. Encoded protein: CASGPSLFAGELFF. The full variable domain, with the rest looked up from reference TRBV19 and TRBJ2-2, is DGGITQSPKYLFRKEGQNVTLSCEQNLNHDAMYWYRQDPGQGLRLIYYSQIVNDFQKGDIAEGYSVSREKKESFPLTVTSAQKNPTAFYLCASGPSLFAGELFFGEGSRLTVL.

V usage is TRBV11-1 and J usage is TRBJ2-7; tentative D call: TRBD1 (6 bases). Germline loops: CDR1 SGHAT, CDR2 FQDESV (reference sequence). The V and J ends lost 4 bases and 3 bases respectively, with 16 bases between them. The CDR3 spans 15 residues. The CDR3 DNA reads TGTGCCAGCAGCTCTTATCAGGGGCAGGTCTACGAGCAGTACTTC. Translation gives CASSSYQGQVYEQYF.

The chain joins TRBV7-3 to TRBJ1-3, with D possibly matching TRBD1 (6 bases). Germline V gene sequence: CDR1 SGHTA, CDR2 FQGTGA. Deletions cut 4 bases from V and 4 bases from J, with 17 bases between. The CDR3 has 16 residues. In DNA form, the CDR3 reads TGTGCCAGCAGCTCGGACAGCCCTGGCTCCGGAAACACCATATATTTT. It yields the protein CASSSDSPGSGNTIYF.

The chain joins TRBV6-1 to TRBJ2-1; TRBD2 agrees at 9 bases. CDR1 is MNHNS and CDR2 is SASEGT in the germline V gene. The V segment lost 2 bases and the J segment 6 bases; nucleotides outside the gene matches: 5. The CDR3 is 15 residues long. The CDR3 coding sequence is TGTGCCAGCAGTGAACGGCTAGCGGGAAGCAATGAGCAGTTCTTC. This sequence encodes CASSERLAGSNEQFF.

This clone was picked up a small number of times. CDR3 sequence (DNA): TGTGCCAGCAGCTTAGAGGGACAGGGGTGGTACGAGCAGTACTTC. This encodes CASSLEGQGWYEQYF. The chain carries TRBV7-2 and TRBJ2-7; 10 nucleotides agree with TRBD1. J gave up 4 bases and V 1 base, and 4 bases lay outside the gene matches. Germline assignment: CDR1 SGHTA and CDR2 FQGNSA. The CDR3 length is 15 residues.

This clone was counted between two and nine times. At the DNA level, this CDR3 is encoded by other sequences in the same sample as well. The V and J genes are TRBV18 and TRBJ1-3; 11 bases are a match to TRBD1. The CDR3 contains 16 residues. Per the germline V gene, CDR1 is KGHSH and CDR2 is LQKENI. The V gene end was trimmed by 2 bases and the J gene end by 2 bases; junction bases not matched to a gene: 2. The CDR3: CASSPGQGAAGNTIYF. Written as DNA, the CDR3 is TGTGCCAGCTCACCAGGACAGGGGGCAGCTGGAAACACCATATATTTT.

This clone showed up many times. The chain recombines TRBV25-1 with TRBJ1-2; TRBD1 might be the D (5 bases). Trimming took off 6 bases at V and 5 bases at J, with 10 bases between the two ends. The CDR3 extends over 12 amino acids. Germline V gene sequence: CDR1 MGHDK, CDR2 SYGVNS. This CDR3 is CASRGGGYGYTF. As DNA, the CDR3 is TGTGCCAGCAGGGGCGGGGGTTATGGCTACACCTTC.

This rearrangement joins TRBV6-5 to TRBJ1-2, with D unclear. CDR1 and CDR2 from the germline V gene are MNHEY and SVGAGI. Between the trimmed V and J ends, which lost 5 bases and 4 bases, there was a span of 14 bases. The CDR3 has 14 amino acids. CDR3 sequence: CASSEGPASYGYTF. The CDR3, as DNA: TGTGCCAGCAGTGAAGGACCGGCTTCCTATGGCTACACCTTC.

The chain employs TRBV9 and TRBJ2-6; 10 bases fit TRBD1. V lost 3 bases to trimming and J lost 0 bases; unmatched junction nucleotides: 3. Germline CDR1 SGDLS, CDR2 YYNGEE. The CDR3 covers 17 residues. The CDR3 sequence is CASSGRTGGSGANVLTF. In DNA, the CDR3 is TGTGCCAGCAGCGGACGGACAGGGGGCTCTGGGGCCAACGTCCTGACTTTC.

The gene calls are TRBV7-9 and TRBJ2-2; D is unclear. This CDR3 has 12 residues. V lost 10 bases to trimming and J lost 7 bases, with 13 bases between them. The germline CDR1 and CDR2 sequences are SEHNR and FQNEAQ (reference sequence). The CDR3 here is CATVRLHGELFF. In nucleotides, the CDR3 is TGTGCCACTGTCCGGTTACACGGGGAGCTGTTTTTT.

CDR3 residues: CASSSGTGRGNEQFF. The CDR3 region has the DNA TGTGCCAGCAGCTCTGGGACAGGGAGGGGGAATGAGCAGTTCTTC. The rearrangement links TRBV11-2 to TRBJ2-1, with 9 bases identical to TRBD1. Germline loops: CDR1 SGHAT, CDR2 FQNNGV. This CDR3 is 15 amino acids long. V trimming: 4 bases; J trimming: 7 bases; junction bases outside the gene matches: 8.

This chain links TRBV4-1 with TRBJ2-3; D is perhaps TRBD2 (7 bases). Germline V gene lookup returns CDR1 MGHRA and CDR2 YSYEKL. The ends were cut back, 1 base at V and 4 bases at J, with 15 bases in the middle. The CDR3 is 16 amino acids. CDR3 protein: CASSQVGRGAPDTQYF. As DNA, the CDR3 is TGCGCCAGCAGCCAAGTTGGTCGGGGGGCCCCAGATACGCAGTATTTT.

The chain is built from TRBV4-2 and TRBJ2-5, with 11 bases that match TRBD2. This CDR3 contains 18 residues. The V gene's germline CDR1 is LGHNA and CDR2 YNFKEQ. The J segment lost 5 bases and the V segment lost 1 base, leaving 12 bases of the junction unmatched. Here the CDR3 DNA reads TGTGCCAGCAGCCAAGTTGGGCTAGCGGGAGGAGTCAAGGAGACCCAGTACTTC. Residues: CASSQVGLAGGVKETQYF.

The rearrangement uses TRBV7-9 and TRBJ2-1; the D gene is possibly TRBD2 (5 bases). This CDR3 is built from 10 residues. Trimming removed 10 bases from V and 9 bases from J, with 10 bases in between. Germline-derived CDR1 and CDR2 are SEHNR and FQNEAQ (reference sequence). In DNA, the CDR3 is TGTGCCATCTTTCGGGGTGAGCAGTTCTTC. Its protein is CAIFRGEQFF.

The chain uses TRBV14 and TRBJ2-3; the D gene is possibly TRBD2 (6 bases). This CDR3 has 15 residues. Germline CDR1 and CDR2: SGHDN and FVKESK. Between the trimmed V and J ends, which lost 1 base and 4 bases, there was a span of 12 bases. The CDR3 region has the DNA TGTGCCAGCAGCCAAGGACTAGGAAGGGCAGATACGCAGTATTTT. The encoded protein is CASSQGLGRADTQYF.

The CDR3 DNA reads as TGTGCCAGTATCCCCAGGGTCTCTGGAAACACCATATATTTT. It encodes CASIPRVSGNTIYF. The V call is TRBV19, the J call TRBJ1-3; tentatively, D is TRBD1 (5 bases). The germline V gene has CDR1 LNHDA and CDR2 SQIVND (reference sequence). Trimming left V 7 bases short and J 0 bases short, with 10 bases between. CDR3 size: 14 residues.

The DNA for the CDR3 is TGTGCCAGCAGCGACACAGGGTATTTCAATCAGCCCCAGCATTTT. This translates into CASSDTGYFNQPQHF. The rearrangement joins TRBV7-5 to TRBJ1-5; the table's D call of TRBD1 was not tested on the DNA. TRBV7-5 is tagged as a pseudogene. The CDR3 totals 15 residues.

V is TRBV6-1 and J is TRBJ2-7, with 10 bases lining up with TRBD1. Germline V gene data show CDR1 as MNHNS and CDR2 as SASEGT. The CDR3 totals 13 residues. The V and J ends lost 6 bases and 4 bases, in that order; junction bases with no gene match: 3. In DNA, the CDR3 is TGTGCCAGCAGGATGGGACAGGGGTACGAGCAGTACTTC. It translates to CASRMGQGYEQYF.

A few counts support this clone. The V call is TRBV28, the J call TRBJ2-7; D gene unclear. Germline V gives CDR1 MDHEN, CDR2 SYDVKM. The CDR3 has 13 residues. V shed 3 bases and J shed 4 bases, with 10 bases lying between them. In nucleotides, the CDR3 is TGTGCCAGCAGTTTCGCGACTGAATACGAGCAGTACTTC. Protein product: CASSFATEYEQYF.

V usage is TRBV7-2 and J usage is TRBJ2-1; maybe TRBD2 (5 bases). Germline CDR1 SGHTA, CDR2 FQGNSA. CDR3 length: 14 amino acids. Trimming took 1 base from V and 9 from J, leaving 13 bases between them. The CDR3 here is CASSLDRGYLEQFF. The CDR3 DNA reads TGTGCCAGCAGCTTAGACCGGGGTTATCTTGAGCAGTTCTTC.

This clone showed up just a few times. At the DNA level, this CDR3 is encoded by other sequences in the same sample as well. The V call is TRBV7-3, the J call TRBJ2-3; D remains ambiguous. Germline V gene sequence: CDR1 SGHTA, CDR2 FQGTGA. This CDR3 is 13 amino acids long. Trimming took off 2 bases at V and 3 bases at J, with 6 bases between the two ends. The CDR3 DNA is TGTGCCAGCAGCTTAGACGGGACAGATACGCAGTATTTT. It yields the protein CASSLDGTDTQYF.

This CDR3 is CASSQQGPSLYEQYF. The CDR3 DNA follows: TGCGCCAGCAGTCAACAGGGGCCATCCCTCTACGAGCAGTACTTC. The chain combines TRBV5-1 with TRBJ2-7; 7 nucleotides match TRBD1. The CDR3 spans 15 residues. Germline trimming cut 5 bases from V and 3 bases from J; bases unmatched to any gene: 11. Germline V gene sequence: CDR1 SGHRS, CDR2 YFSETQ.